This entry concerns a single T cell receptor beta chain. No antigen is known for it. Trimming pared 4 bases from V and 6 bases from J, leaving 16 bases between. Per germline, CDR1 DFQATT and CDR2 SNEGSKA (reference sequence). The CDR3 runs 14 residues. Used for diagnoses were clinical symptoms, serum thyroxine and TRAb, thyroid ultrasound and orbital computed tomography. These data belong to a study of T cells in Graves' hyperthyroidism and ophthalmopathy. Study observations and caveats: The majority of expanded thyroid clonotypes above 0.001 also appeared in blood.

The CDR3 regions of TCR beta were amplified from RNA transcripts. HTBI primers were employed in a first-round RT-PCR of the TCR CDR3. TCRdb reprocessed the multiplex PCR reads with MiXCR, giving one entry per CDR3 protein. The sample records approximately 700,000 distinct CDR3 sequences, about 45% being singletons. Sequences were obtained from peripheral blood or thyroid tissue (not recorded which). This clonotype was sampled from an adult man with Graves' disease, either hyperthyroidism or ophthalmopathy (not recorded which). V is TRBV20-1 and J is TRBJ1-5, with D possibly matching TRBD1 (6 bases). The CDR3 region has the DNA TGCAGTGCTACCCGAGGGGGGGCCAGTCAGCCCCAGCATTTT. It encodes CSATRGGASQPQHF.